The next 18 T cell receptor beta chains were all read from a single sample in a study of cytomegalovirus exposure and HLA in healthy donors (dated by TCRdb to between 2016 and 2019). Preparation of the library involved the immunoSEQ multiplex PCR assay. The multiplex PCR relied on a mix of 60 forward primers for TCR Vbeta segments and 13 reverse primers for TCR Jbeta segments. The table was pulled from immuneACCESS by TCRdb, which kept in-frame rearrangements only. Such tables lose some clones; where checked, under half of the loss comes from unresolved V genes, and the rest has no known cause. The sample table records around 200,000 clones; approximately 82% of these occur just once. The ten largest clones take up under 1.5% of the sample. Source material: PBMCs. These receptor sequences come from a girl aged 2 to 10 in good health and CMV-seropositive.

The chain carries TRBV7-3 and TRBJ2-1; 11 bases are a match to TRBD2. Germline CDR1 SGHTA, CDR2 FQGTGA. CDR3 size: 16 residues. V shed 5 bases and J 5 bases; nucleotides not matched to a gene: 8. The CDR3 bases are TGTGCCAGCAGCCCGACCGGGACTAGCGGTCACAATGAGCAGTTCTTC. This sequence encodes CASSPTGTSGHNEQFF. The full variable domain, completed using reference TRBV7-3 and TRBJ2-1, is GAGVSQTPSNKVTEKGKYVELRCDPISGHTALYWYRQSLGQGPEFLIYFQGTGAADDSGLPNDRFFAVRPEGSVSTLKIQRTERGDSAVYLCASSPTGTSGHNEQFFGPGTRLTVL.

The count of this clone is one. V gene TRBV30 combines with J gene TRBJ1-5; a weak D match, TRBD1 (5 bases). Germline V gives CDR1 GTSNPN, CDR2 SVGIG (reference sequence). Trimming cost V 5 bases and J 7 bases, with 18 bases left between them. The CDR3 length is 14 residues. CDR3 region: CAWDGAGERQPQHF. The CDR3 nucleotides are TGTGCCTGGGACGGAGCGGGGGAGAGGCAGCCCCAGCATTTT. The variable domain in full, with the rest retrieved from reference TRBV30 and TRBJ1-5, is SQTIHQWPATLVQPVGSPLSLECTVEGTSNPNLYWYRQAAGRGLQLLFYSVGIGQISSEVPQNLSASRPQDRQFILSSKKLLLSDSGFYLCAWDGAGERQPQHFGDGTRLSIL.

V is TRBV4-1 and J is TRBJ1-3, with TRBD1 matching over 8 bases. V lost 3 bases and J lost 8; bases outside the gene matches: 9. The CDR3 totals 15 residues. CDR1 and CDR2 (germline): MGHRA, YSYEKL. CDR3 nucleotide sequence: TGCGCCAGCAGCCAGCCACAGGACAGGGCCGACACCATATATTTT. This sequence encodes CASSQPQDRADTIYF.

The CDR3 loop is CASRRGLAGDPYEQYF. In nucleotides, the CDR3 is TGTGCCAGCAGGCGGGGACTAGCGGGAGACCCTTACGAGCAGTACTTC. This chain links TRBV6-6 with TRBJ2-7; TRBD2 matches 14 bases. CDR1 MNHNY and CDR2 SVGAGI come from the germline V gene (reference sequence). CDR3 length equals 16 residues. Unmatched junction bases numbered 8, after V lost 6 bases and J lost 4 bases.

This chain connects TRBV28 to TRBJ2-2; 10 positions agree with TRBD1. The germline CDR1 and CDR2 sequences are MDHEN and SYDVKM. Unmatched junction bases numbered 6, after V lost 3 bases and J lost 5 bases. The CDR3 runs 16 residues. DNA of the CDR3: TGTGCCAGCAGTTTCTTAGGACAGGGGGTTACCGGGGAGCTGTTTTTT. Amino acid sequence: CASSFLGQGVTGELFF.

The gene calls are TRBV2 and TRBJ2-7; no firm D call. The germline V and J ends were trimmed by 7 bases and 0 bases, with 10 bases remaining between them. Per the germline V gene, CDR1 is SNHLY and CDR2 is FYNNEI. This CDR3 comprises 13 residues. For the CDR3, the DNA is TGTGCCAGCATCAGATTAACCTCCTACGAGCAGTACTTC. Encoded protein: CASIRLTSYEQYF.

The chain recombines TRBV29-1 with TRBJ2-7; 8 positions match TRBD2. Trimming took 6 bases from V and 3 from J; bases not matched to a gene: 7. CDR1 is SQVTM, CDR2 ANQGSEA, per germline. The CDR3 runs 13 residues. The DNA of the CDR3 is TGCAGCGTCGGCGGGGGGCGAGTCTACGAGCAGTACTTC. It codes for CSVGGGRVYEQYF.

The chain employs TRBV4-1 and TRBJ2-3; TRBD2 matches at 8 bases. Germline trimming cut 0 bases from V and 11 bases from J; bases unmatched to any gene: 13. The CDR3 consists of 16 residues. From germline, CDR1 is MGHRA and CDR2 YSYEKL. The DNA for the CDR3 is TGCGCCAGCAGCCAAGAATGGGGCGGGGGGACCAGCAGGCAGTATTTT. Translated, it gives CASSQEWGGGTSRQYF.

This rearrangement joins TRBV11-3 to TRBJ2-2; D perhaps matches TRBD1 (5 bases). Deletions cut 0 bases from V and 7 bases from J, with 9 bases between. Germline V lookup: CDR1 SGHNT, CDR2 YENEEA. This CDR3 has 14 amino acids. CDR3 in amino acids: CASSLDRADGELFF. In nucleotides, the CDR3 is TGTGCCAGCAGCTTAGACAGGGCGGACGGGGAGCTGTTTTTT.

In its sample, this clone was seen a few times. The rearrangement links TRBV5-1 to TRBJ2-7; the match to TRBD1 covers 10 bases. The CDR3 runs to 13 residues. Trimming took 6 bases from V and 3 from J; bases not matched to a gene: 3. Germline loops: CDR1 SGHRS, CDR2 YFSETQ. For the CDR3, the DNA is TGCGCCAGCACCGGGACAGGGGTCTACGAGCAGTACTTC. Residues: CASTGTGVYEQYF.

This rearrangement joins TRBV28 to TRBJ1-1, with D perhaps TRBD1 (6 bases). The germline V gene encodes CDR1 MDHEN and CDR2 SYDVKM. There are 15 residues in the CDR3. V was clipped by 5 bases and J by 11 bases, with 24 bases between them. The CDR3, as DNA: TGTGCCAGCAGTCCGTATCAAACAGGGCCCTTGGAGGCTTTCTTT. Translated: CASSPYQTGPLEAFF.

The rearrangement links TRBV6-5 to TRBJ1-5; unclear D gene. Germline CDR1 MNHEY, CDR2 SVGAGI. The CDR3 covers 13 residues. The V gene lost 9 bases and the J gene lost 5 bases, with 14 bases spanning the gap. The CDR3 nucleotides are TGTGCCAGTCGAAGCGCGGGTGATCAGCCCCAGCATTTT. It translates to CASRSAGDQPQHF.

With regard to this clone: This same CDR3 is encoded by further DNA sequences in the sample. The rearrangement joins TRBV5-1 to TRBJ2-1, with no clear D. The CDR3 totals 12 residues. Per germline, CDR1 SGHRS and CDR2 YFSETQ. V was trimmed by 0 bases and J by 7 bases, leaving 5 bases between them. The CDR3 DNA is TGCGCCAGCAGCTTGGCCCTGAATGAGCAGTTCTTC. Its translation: CASSLALNEQFF.

The chain links TRBV6-1 to TRBJ1-1; D uncertain. CDR1 is MNHNS, CDR2 SASEGT, per germline. The CDR3 has 14 residues. Between the trimmed V and J ends, which lost 2 bases and 13 bases, there was a span of 20 bases. CDR3 loop: CASSETGLVPRGFF. In DNA form, the CDR3 reads TGTGCCAGCAGTGAAACGGGTTTGGTCCCCCGAGGTTTCTTT.

V and J are TRBV30 and TRBJ1-2; D is perhaps TRBD1 (6 bases). The germline gives CDR1 GTSNPN, CDR2 SVGIG (reference sequence). The CDR3 length is 13 residues. Trimming stripped 0 bases from V and 2 bases from J, with 7 bases between. The CDR3: CAWSVGANYGYTF. CDR3 DNA sequence: TGTGCCTGGAGTGTGGGGGCGAACTATGGCTACACCTTC.

This sequence joins TRBV30 and TRBJ1-5; D is uncertain. The germline V gene has CDR1 GTSNPN and CDR2 SVGIG (reference sequence). Deletions cut 0 bases from V and 7 bases from J, with 7 bases between. This CDR3 contains 12 residues. The CDR3 DNA is TGTGCCTGGAGTGTTGAGTCCCAGCCCCAGCATTTT. Protein product: CAWSVESQPQHF.

The gene calls are TRBV11-1 and TRBJ2-7; the D is unclear. The length of the CDR3 is 11 residues. CDR1 is SGHAT, CDR2 FQDESV, per germline (reference sequence). V gave up 4 bases and J gave up 2 bases, with 3 bases separating them. The DNA of the CDR3 is TGTGCCAGCAGCTCCGCCTACGAGCAGTACTTC. Translated, it gives CASSSAYEQYF.

The CDR3 nucleotides read TGTGCCAGCAGCTCCCCCAAGACAGGGAACTATGGCTACACCTTC. Its protein is CASSSPKTGNYGYTF. The J gene is TRBJ1-2, the V gene TRBV7-9; TRBD1 matches at 7 bases. This CDR3 has 15 amino acids. Per the germline V gene, CDR1 is SEHNR and CDR2 is FQNEAQ (reference sequence). V dropped 4 bases and J dropped 2; count of bases not matched to a gene: 7.